The T cell receptor beta chain under discussion was sequenced for a study of T cell responses to AZD1222 COVID-19 vaccine. Study observations and caveats: Two doses of AZD1222 preceded a rise in Spike-specific TCR breadth and depth. CD4 TCRs covered the whole spike, strongest at regions 160-218 and 743-854.

As regards this clone: Its antigen is unknown.

Trimming took 5 bases from V and 10 from J; bases not matched to a gene: 8. The CDR3 is made up of 13 amino acids. CDR1 and CDR2 from the germline V gene are MNHEY and SMNVEV (reference sequence). Measured with immunoSEQ multiplex PCR; TCRdb has only the in-frame clones, and not every one. The table includes about 180,000 clones, roughly 91% detected once. The sequenced sample was peripheral blood, obtained 28 days after the second AZD1222 dose. This clonotype originated in an adult who received the AZD1222 COVID-19 vaccine. The V and J genes are TRBV27 and TRBJ1-1; 9 nucleotides agree with TRBD1. The CDR3 sequence: CASSPRTGEGAFF. The CDR3 DNA reads as TGTGCCAGCAGTCCACGGACAGGGGAAGGAGCTTTCTTT.